A selection of T cell receptor beta chains follows, all from one sample in a study of blood T cell repertoires in COVID-19. The protocol was immunoSEQ multiplex PCR, while the TCRdb copy is restricted to in-frame clones and leaves out a portion. Among under 300,000 clones, about 80% were seen once, and the ten largest hold over 12%. Specimen: PBMCs or T cells enriched from blood (not recorded which). Receptors were obtained from a man in his forties who had recovered from COVID-19. CDR3s include the opening cysteine and the closing phenylalanine or tryptophan. The order of the fields is J gene, CDR3 length, V gene, CDR3 protein.

J: TRBJ1-6
length: 14
V: TRBV7-3
CDR3: CASSQQGADSPLHF

J: TRBJ2-7
length: 14
V: TRBV27
CDR3: CASRWGQGAREQYF

J: TRBJ2-3
length: 15
V: TRBV6-4
CDR3: CASSDGTGAADTQYF

J: TRBJ2-7
length: 13
V: TRBV7-9
CDR3: CATGTGHSYEQYF

J: TRBJ1-5
length: 16
V: TRBV18
CDR3: CASSPGTGANNQPQHF

J: TRBJ2-1
length: 16
V: TRBV28
CDR3: CASSSEREGNYNEQFF

J: TRBJ2-3
length: 14
V: TRBV15
CDR3: CATSIQREGQGKYF

J: TRBJ2-1
length: 16
V: TRBV3-1/TRBV3-2
CDR3: CASSRGLAVSYNEQFF

J: TRBJ1-1
length: 13
V: TRBV5-1
CDR3: CASSSTGSDRAFF

J: TRBJ1-4
length: 15
V: TRBV6-5
CDR3: CASRDTGGPNEKLFF

J: TRBJ1-1
length: 14
V: TRBV28
CDR3: CASSLAGTWRKAFF

J: TRBJ2-1
length: 17
V: TRBV18
CDR3: CASSLTGARSSYNEQFF

J: TRBJ1-5
length: 16
V: TRBV28
CDR3: CASTNELGGGGQPQHF

J: TRBJ1-5
length: 18
V: TRBV19
CDR3: CASSTIGSGQGLGQPQHF

J: TRBJ2-1
length: 16
V: TRBV5-5
CDR3: CASSLRGDSNYNEQFF

J: TRBJ2-7
length: 15
V: TRBV6-5
CDR3: CASRHLAGDSYEQYF

J: TRBJ2-7
length: 13
V: TRBV7-9
CDR3: CASREYSGNEQYF

J: TRBJ2-1
length: 13
V: TRBV14
CDR3: CASSQVGLTQQFF

J: TRBJ2-5
length: 16
V: TRBV7-2
CDR3: CASSLDQAVNFGTQYF

J: TRBJ2-7
length: 14
V: TRBV28
CDR3: CASSLRDTWYEQYF

J: TRBJ1-6
length: 15
V: TRBV2
CDR3: CASTLGGGNNSPLHF

J: TRBJ2-1
length: 15
V: TRBV5-1
CDR3: CASSEGGRRNNEQFF

J: TRBJ2-1
length: 18
V: TRBV4-2
CDR3: CASQIRGGSMSSDNEQFF

J: TRBJ1-5
length: 15
V: TRBV7-2
CDR3: CASSLVQGALQPQHF

J: TRBJ2-3
length: 13
V: TRBV6-4
CDR3: CATASGDTDTQYF

J: TRBJ2-1
length: 17
V: TRBV27
CDR3: CASSVYSGLAGGTEQFF

J: TRBJ1-2
length: 12
V: TRBV19
CDR3: CASSIAPYGYTF

J: TRBJ2-5
length: 15
V: TRBV28
CDR3: CASRGTGVVRETQYF

J: TRBJ1-5
length: 16
V: TRBV24-1
CDR3: CATSDLEQVGNQPQHF

J: TRBJ2-3
length: 18
V: TRBV4-3
CDR3: CASSQDFRGGSGTDTQYF

J: TRBJ2-1
length: 15
V: TRBV5-6
CDR3: CASTPGLAGYNEQFF

J: TRBJ2-7
length: 13
V: TRBV2
CDR3: CASSGNGQAEQYF

J: TRBJ1-2
length: 14
V: TRBV19
CDR3: CASPQSGTSHGYTF

J: TRBJ2-2
length: 15
V: TRBV19
CDR3: CASSNRLAGGSELFF

J: TRBJ2-1
length: 11
V: TRBV12-3/TRBV12-4
CDR3: CASSLYNEQFF

J: TRBJ1-1
length: 11
V: TRBV30
CDR3: CAWNKNTEAFF

J: TRBJ1-1
length: 13
V: TRBV5-4
CDR3: CASSLGGQPKAFF

J: TRBJ2-5
length: 13
V: TRBV12-3/TRBV12-4
CDR3: CASSRDREETQYF

J: TRBJ2-1
length: 15
V: TRBV5-4
CDR3: CASSFLRGGHNEQFF

J: TRBJ2-5
length: 15
V: TRBV7-3
CDR3: CASSPGTSGTKAQYF

J: TRBJ2-3
length: 15
V: TRBV7-3
CDR3: CASSSQTGVGDTQYF

J: TRBJ2-7
length: 13
V: TRBV2
CDR3: CASSGQRENEQYF

J: TRBJ2-3
length: 19
V: TRBV7-9
CDR3: CASSFRLGTSGSRTDTQYF

J: TRBJ2-7
length: 15
V: TRBV18
CDR3: CASSPGQGISYEQYF

J: TRBJ2-7
length: 16
V: TRBV24-1
CDR3: CATAWAGGVLSYEQYF

J: TRBJ2-3
length: 15
V: TRBV19
CDR3: CASSLTGALADTQYF

J: TRBJ2-5
length: 15
V: TRBV5-5
CDR3: CASSLVGLATETQYF

J: TRBJ2-7
length: 18
V: TRBV6-2/TRBV6-3
CDR3: CASSYSYRGPILTYEQYF

J: TRBJ2-6
length: 14
V: TRBV7-9
CDR3: CASSLSSGANVLTF

J: TRBJ2-7
length: 16
V: TRBV9
CDR3: CASSPSGGAGVGEQYF

J: TRBJ1-1
length: 15
V: TRBV6-5
CDR3: CASRPRTASNTEAFF

J: TRBJ2-3
length: 16
V: TRBV5-4
CDR3: CASSLSGSTGADTQYF

J: TRBJ1-4
length: 15
V: TRBV5-1
CDR3: CASSLVSSPNEKLFF

J: TRBJ2-7
length: 15
V: TRBV2
CDR3: CASRRRDTGGHEQYF

J: TRBJ2-1
length: 15
V: TRBV29-1
CDR3: CSVHRDSATYNEQFF

J: TRBJ1-2
length: 13
V: TRBV18
CDR3: CASSQTEEYGYTF

J: TRBJ1-3
length: 16
V: TRBV4-3
CDR3: CASSQDRRVWGNTIYF

J: TRBJ1-4
length: 15
V: TRBV25-1
CDR3: CASSSTGFEDEKLFF

J: TRBJ1-5
length: 14
V: TRBV23-1
CDR3: CASRGTLSNQPQHF